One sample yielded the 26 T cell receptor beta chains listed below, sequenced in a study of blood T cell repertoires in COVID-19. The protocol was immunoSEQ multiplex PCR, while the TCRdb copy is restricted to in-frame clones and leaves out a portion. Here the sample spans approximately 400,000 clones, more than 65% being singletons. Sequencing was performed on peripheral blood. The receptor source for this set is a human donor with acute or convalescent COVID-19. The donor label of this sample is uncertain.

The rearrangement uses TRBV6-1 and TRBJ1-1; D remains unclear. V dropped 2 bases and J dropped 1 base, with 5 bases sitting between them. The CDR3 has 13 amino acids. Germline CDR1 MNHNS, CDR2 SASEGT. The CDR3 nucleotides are TGTGCCAGCAGTGAACGGAGGAACACTGAAGCTTTCTTT. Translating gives CASSERRNTEAFF.

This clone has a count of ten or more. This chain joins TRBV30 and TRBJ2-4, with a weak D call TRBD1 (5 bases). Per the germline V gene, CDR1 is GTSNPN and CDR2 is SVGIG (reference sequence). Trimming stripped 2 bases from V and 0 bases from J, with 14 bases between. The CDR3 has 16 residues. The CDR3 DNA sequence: TGTGCCTGGAGTCGGGCAGGGCTGGGAGCCAAAAACATTCAGTACTTC. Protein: CAWSRAGLGAKNIQYF.

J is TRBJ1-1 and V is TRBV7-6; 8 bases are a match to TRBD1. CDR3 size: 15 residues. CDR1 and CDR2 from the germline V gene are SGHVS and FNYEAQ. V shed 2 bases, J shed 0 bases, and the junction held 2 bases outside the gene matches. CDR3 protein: CASSLTQGVNTEAFF. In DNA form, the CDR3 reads TGTGCCAGCAGCTTAACACAGGGGGTGAACACTGAAGCTTTCTTT.

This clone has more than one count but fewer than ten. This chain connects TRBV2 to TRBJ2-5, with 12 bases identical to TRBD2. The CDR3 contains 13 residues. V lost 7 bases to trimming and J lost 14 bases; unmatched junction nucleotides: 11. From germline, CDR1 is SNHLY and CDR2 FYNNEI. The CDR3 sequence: CASMKLAGGFQYF. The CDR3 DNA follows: TGTGCCAGCATGAAACTAGCGGGGGGTTTTCAATACTTC.

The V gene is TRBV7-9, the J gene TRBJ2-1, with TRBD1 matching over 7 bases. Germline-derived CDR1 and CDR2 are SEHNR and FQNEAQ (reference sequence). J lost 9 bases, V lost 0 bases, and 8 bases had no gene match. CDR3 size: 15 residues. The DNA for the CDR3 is TGTGCCAGCAGCTTAGCGACAGGGCGGCAGCGTGAGCAGTTCTTC. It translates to CASSLATGRQREQFF.

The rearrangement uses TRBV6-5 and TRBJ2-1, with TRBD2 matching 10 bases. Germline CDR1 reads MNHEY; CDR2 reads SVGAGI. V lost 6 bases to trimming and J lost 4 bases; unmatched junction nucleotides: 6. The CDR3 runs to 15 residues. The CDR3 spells CASSRTSGIYNEQFF. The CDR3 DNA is TGTGCCAGCAGCCGGACTAGCGGCATATACAATGAGCAGTTCTTC.

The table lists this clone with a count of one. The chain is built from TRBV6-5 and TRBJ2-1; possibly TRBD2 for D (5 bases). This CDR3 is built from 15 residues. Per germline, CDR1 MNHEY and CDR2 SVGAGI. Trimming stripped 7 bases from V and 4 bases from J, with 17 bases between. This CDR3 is CASTYRSDWYNEQFF. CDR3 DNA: TGTGCCAGCACCTACCGATCGGACTGGTACAATGAGCAGTTCTTC.

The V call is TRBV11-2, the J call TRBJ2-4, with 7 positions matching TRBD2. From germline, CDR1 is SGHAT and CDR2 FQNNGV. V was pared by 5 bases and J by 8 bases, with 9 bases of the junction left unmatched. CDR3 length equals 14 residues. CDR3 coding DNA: TGTGCCAGCAGCCGGACTAGGGATCTCGACATTCAGTACTTC. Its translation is CASSRTRDLDIQYF.

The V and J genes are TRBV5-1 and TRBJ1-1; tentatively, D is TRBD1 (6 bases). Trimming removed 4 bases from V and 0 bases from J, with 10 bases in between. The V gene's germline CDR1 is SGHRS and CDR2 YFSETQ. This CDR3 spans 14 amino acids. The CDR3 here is CASSARGMNTEAFF. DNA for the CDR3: TGCGCCAGCAGCGCCAGGGGCATGAACACTGAAGCTTTCTTT.

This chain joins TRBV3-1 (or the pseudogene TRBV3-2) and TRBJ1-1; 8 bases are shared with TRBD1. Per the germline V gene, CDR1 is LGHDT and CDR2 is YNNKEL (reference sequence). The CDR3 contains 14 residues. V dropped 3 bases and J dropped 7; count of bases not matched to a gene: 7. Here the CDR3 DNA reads TGTGCCAGCAGCCAGGCCAGGGGGCTCGTTGAAGCTTTCTTT. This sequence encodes CASSQARGLVEAFF.

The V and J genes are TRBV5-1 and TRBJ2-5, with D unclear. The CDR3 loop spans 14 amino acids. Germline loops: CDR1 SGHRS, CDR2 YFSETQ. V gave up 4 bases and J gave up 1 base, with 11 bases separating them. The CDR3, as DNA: TGCGCCAGCAGCGTCACTACGCCCCAAGAGACCCAGTACTTC. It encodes CASSVTTPQETQYF.

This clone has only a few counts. The CDR3 DNA reads as TGTGCCAGCAGCCAGGGAATAAGCGGGAGGTCGAAGCCCACAGATACGCAGTATTTT. This sequence encodes CASSQGISGRSKPTDTQYF. The chain joins TRBV3-1 (or the pseudogene TRBV3-2) to TRBJ2-3, with 9 positions matching TRBD2. After removal of 3 bases from V and 2 bases from J, the junction contained 15 bases not matched to a gene. This CDR3 is built from 19 residues. The germline CDR1 and CDR2 sequences are LGHDT and YNNKEL (reference sequence).

CDR3 protein: CASNEERRNTEAFF. As DNA, the CDR3 is TGTGCCAGCAATGAGGAGCGTCGGAACACTGAAGCTTTCTTT. The chain is built from TRBV2 and TRBJ1-1; D gene uncertain. The CDR3 is made up of 14 amino acids. V dropped 7 bases and J dropped 1 base, with 13 bases sitting between them. Germline CDR1 SNHLY, CDR2 FYNNEI. Combining the CDR3 with reference TRBV2 and TRBJ1-1 gives the whole variable domain EPEVTQTPSHQVTQMGQEVILRCVPISNHLYFYWYRQILGQKVEFLVSFYNNEISEKSEIFDDQFSVERPDGSNFTLKIRSTKLEDSAMYFCASNEERRNTEAFFGQGTRLTVV.

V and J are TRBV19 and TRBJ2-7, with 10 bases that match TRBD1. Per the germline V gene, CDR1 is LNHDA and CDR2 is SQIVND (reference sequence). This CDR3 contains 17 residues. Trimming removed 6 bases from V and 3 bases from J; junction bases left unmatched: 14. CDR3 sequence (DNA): TGTGCCAGTAGAATGGCAACCGGGACAGGGGTCCGCTACGAGCAGTACTTC. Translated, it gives CASRMATGTGVRYEQYF.

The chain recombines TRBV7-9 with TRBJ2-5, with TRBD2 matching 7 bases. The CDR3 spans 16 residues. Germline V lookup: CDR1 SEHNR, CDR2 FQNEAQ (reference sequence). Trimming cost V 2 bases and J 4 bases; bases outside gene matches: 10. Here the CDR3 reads CASSLTRAGARETQYF. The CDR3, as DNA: TGTGCCAGCAGCTTAACGCGGGCGGGAGCCCGAGAGACCCAGTACTTC. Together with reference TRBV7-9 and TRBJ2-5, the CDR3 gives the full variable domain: DTGVSQNPRHKITKRGQNVTFRCDPISEHNRLYWYRQTLGQGPEFLTYFQNEAQLEKSRLLSDRFSAERPKGSFSTLEIQRTEQGDSAMYLCASSLTRAGARETQYFGPGTRLLVL.

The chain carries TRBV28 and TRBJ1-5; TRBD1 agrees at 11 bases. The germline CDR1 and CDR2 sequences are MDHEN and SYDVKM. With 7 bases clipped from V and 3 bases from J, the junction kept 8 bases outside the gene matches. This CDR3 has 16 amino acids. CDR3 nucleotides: TGTGCCAGCACCATCGGACAGGGGGCAATCAATCAGCCCCAGCATTTT. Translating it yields CASTIGQGAINQPQHF.

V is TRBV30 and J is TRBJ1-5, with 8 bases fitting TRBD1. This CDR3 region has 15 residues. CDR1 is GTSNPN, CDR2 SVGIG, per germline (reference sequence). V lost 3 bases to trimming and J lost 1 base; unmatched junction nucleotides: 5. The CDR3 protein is CAWSQGAASNQPQHF. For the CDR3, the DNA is TGTGCCTGGAGCCAGGGGGCGGCAAGCAATCAGCCCCAGCATTTT.

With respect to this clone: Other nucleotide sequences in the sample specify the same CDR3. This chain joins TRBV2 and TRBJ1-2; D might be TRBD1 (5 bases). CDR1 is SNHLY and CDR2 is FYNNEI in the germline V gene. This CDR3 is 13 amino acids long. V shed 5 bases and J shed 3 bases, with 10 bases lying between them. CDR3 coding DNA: TGTGCCAGCAGTAAGCAGGGCTACTATGGCTACACCTTC. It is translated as CASSKQGYYGYTF.

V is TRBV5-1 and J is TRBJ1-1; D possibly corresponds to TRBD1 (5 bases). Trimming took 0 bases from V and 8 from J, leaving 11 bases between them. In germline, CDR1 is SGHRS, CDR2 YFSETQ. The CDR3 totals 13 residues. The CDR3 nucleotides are TGCGCCAGCAGCTTGGCCGAGGAGGGGGAAGCTTTCTTT. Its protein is CASSLAEEGEAFF.

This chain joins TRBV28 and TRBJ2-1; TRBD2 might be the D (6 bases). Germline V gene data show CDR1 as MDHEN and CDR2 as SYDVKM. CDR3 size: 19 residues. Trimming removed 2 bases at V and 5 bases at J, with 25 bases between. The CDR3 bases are TGTGCCAGCAGTTTAGACCCCATGCCGCGGGGCAGGATAAACAATGAGCAGTTCTTC. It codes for CASSLDPMPRGRINNEQFF.

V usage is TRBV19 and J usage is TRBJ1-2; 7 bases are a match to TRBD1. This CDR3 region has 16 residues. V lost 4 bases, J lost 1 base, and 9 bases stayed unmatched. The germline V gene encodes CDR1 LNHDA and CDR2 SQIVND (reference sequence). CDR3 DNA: TGTGCCAGTAGTACCGGGGGACAGCAGCTTAACTATGGCTACACCTTC. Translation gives CASSTGGQQLNYGYTF.

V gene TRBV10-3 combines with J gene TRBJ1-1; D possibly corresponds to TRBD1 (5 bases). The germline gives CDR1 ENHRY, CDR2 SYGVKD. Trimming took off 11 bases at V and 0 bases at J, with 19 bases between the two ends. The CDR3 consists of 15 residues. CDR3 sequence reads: CASGGGPTMNTEAFF. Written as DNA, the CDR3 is TGTGCCTCCGGGGGGGGTCCAACTATGAACACTGAAGCTTTCTTT.

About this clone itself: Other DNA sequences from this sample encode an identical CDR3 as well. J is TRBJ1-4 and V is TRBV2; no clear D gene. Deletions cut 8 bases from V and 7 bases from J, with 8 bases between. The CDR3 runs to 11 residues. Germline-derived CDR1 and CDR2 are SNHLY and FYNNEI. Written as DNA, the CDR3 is TGTGCCAGCTCCCGGGTTGAAAAACTGTTTTTT. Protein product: CASSRVEKLFF.

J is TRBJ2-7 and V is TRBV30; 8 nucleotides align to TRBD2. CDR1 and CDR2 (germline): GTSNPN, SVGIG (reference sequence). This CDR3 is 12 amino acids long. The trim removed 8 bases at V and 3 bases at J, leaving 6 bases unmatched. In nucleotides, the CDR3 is TGTGCCGTAGCGGGACACCTCTACGAGCAGTACTTC. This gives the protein CAVAGHLYEQYF.

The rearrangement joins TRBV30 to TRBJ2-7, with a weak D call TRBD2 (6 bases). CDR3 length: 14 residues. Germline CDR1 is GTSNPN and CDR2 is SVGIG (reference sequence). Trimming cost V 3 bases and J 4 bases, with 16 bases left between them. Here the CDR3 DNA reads TGTGCCTGGAGCCGAGGAGGGGAACGTTACGAGCAGTACTTC. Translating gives CAWSRGGERYEQYF. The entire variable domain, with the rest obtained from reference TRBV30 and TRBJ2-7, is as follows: SQTIHQWPATLVQPVGSPLSLECTVEGTSNPNLYWYRQAAGRGLQLLFYSVGIGQISSEVPQNLSASRPQDRQFILSSKKLLLSDSGFYLCAWSRGGERYEQYFGPGTRLTVT.

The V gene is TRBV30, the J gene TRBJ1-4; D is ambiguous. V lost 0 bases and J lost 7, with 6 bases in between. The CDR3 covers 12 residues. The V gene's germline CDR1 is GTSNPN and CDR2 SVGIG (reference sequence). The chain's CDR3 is CAWSVPGEKLFF. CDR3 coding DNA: TGTGCCTGGAGTGTCCCAGGTGAAAAACTGTTTTTT.